Reported below is one TCR beta chain. This record belongs to a study of PD-L1 blockade in urothelial cancer. At the level of the study: Every 3 weeks, patients received intravenous atezolizumab 1,200 mg, beginning 2014. Prior regimens of chemotherapy numbered 0 to 3 per patient. After treatment start, blood was analyzed at 3 weeks (second dose) and at 6 weeks.

The repertoire was sequenced with immunoSEQ multiplex PCR; TCRdb's copy has only in-frame clones and lacks some. The sample carries approximately 100,000 clones, over 80% recorded once. Germline CDR1 is LGHNA and CDR2 is YNFKEQ. The CDR3 is 16 amino acids. Trimming removed 0 bases from V and 6 bases from J; junction bases left unmatched: 6. V gene TRBV4-2 combines with J gene TRBJ2-1; 9 nucleotides match TRBD2. The specimen comprised PBMCs, sampled around atezolizumab (anti-PD-L1) treatment. The TCR was taken from a woman of 80 years or more with urothelial cancer. The CDR3 DNA reads as TGTGCCAGCAGCCAAGACCCAGCGGGAGGCTTCAATGAGCAGTTCTTC. Residues: CASSQDPAGGFNEQFF.